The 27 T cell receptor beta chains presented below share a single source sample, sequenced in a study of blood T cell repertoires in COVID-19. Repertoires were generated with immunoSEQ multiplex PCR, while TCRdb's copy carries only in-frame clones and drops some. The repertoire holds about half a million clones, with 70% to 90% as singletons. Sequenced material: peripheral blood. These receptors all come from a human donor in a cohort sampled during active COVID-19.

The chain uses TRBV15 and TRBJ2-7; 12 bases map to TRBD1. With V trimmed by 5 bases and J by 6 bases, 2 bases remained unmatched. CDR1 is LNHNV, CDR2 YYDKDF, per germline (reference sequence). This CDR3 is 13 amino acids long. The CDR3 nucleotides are TGTGCCACCAGCGGGGACAGGGGGCTCGAGCAGTACTTC. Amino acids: CATSGDRGLEQYF.

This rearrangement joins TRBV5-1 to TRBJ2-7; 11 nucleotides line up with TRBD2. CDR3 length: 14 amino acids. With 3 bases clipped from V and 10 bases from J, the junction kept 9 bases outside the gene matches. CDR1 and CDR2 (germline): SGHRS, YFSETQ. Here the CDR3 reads CASSSGLAEARQYF. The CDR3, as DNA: TGCGCCAGCAGCTCGGGACTAGCGGAGGCCCGCCAGTACTTC.

The CDR3 protein is CASRFEDSLYGYTF. CDR3 bases: TGTGCCAGCAGATTCGAAGACAGCCTCTATGGCTACACCTTC. This rearrangement joins TRBV6-6 to TRBJ1-2; maybe TRBD1 (5 bases). The length of the CDR3 is 14 residues. V was shortened by 6 bases and J by 4 bases, with 15 bases between the two germline ends. Per germline, CDR1 MNHNY and CDR2 SVGAGI (reference sequence).

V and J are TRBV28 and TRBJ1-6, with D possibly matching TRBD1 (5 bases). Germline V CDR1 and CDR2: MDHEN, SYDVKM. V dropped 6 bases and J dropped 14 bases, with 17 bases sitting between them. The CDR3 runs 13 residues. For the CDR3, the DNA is TGTGCCAGCAGGGGGCAACATCTTCTCACCCTCCACTTT. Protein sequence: CASRGQHLLTLHF.

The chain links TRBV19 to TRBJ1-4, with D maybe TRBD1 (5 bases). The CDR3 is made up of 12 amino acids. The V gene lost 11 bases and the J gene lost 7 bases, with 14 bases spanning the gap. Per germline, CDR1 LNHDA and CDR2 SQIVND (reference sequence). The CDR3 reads CAGGTLGEKLFF. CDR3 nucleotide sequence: TGTGCCGGCGGGACCCTCGGTGAAAAACTGTTTTTT.

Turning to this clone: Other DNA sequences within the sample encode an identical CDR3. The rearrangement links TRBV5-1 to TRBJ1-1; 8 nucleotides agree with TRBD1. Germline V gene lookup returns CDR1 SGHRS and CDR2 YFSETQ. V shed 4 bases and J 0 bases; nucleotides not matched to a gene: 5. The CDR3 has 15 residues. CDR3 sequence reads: CASSQRTGMNTEAFF. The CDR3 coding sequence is TGCGCCAGCAGCCAAAGGACAGGGATGAACACTGAAGCTTTCTTT.

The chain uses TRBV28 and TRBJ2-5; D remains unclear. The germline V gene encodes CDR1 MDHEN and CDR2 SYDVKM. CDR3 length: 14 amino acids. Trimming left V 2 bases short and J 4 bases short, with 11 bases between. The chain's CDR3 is CASSLRQPGETQYF. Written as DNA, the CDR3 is TGTGCCAGCAGTTTACGGCAGCCAGGAGAGACCCAGTACTTC.

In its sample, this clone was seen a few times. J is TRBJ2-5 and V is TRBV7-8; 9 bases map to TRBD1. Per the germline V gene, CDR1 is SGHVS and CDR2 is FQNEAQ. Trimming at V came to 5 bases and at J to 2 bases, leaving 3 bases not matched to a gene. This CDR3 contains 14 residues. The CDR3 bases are TGTGCCAGCAGCCTCGGACAGGGGCAAGAGACCCAGTACTTC. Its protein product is CASSLGQGQETQYF.

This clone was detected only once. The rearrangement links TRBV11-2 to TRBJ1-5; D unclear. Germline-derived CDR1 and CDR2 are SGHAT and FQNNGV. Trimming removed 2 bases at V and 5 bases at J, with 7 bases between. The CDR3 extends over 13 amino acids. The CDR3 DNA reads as TGTGCCAGCAGCTTAATGAGGGATCAGCCCCAGCATTTT. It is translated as CASSLMRDQPQHF.

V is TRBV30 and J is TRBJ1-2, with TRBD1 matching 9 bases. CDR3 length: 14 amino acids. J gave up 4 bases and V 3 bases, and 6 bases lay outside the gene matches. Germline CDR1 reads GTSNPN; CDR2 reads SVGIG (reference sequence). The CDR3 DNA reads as TGTGCCTGGAGACCGGACAGGGGTATCTATGGCTACACCTTC. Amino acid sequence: CAWRPDRGIYGYTF. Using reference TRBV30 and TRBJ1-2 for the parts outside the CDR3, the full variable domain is SQTIHQWPATLVQPVGSPLSLECTVEGTSNPNLYWYRQAAGRGLQLLFYSVGIGQISSEVPQNLSASRPQDRQFILSSKKLLLSDSGFYLCAWRPDRGIYGYTFGSGTRLTVV.

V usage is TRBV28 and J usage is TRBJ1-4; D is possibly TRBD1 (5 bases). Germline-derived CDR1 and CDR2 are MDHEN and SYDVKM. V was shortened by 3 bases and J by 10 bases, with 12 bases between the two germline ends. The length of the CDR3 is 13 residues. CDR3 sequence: CASSFGGRGKLFF. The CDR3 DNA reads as TGTGCCAGCAGTTTTGGTGGAAGGGGAAAACTGTTTTTT.

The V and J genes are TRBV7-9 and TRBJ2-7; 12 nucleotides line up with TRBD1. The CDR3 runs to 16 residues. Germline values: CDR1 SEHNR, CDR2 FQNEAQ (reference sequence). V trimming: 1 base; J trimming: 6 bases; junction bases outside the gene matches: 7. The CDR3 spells CASSLGRGQGASEQYF. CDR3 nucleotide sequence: TGTGCCAGCAGCTTAGGGAGGGGACAGGGGGCAAGCGAGCAGTACTTC.

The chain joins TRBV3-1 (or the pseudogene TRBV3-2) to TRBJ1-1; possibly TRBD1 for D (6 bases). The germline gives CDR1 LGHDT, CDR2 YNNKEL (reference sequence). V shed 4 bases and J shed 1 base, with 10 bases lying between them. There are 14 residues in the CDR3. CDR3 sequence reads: CASSREDRNTEAFF. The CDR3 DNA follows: TGTGCCAGCAGCCGAGAGGACAGGAACACTGAAGCTTTCTTT.

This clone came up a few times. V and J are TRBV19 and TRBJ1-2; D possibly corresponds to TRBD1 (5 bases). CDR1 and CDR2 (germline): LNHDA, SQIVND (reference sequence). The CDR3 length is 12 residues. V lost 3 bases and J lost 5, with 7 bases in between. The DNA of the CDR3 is TGTGCCAGTAGTATGGGGACTTATGGCTACACCTTC. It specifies CASSMGTYGYTF. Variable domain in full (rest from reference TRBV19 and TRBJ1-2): DGGITQSPKYLFRKEGQNVTLSCEQNLNHDAMYWYRQDPGQGLRLIYYSQIVNDFQKGDIAEGYSVSREKKESFPLTVTSAQKNPTAFYLCASSMGTYGYTFGSGTRLTVV.

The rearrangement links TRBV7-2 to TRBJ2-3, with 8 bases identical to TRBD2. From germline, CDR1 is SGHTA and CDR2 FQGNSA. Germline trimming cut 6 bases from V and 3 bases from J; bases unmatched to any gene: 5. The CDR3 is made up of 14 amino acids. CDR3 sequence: CASRPGLVTDTQYF. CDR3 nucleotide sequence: TGTGCCAGCAGACCGGGACTAGTAACAGATACGCAGTATTTT.

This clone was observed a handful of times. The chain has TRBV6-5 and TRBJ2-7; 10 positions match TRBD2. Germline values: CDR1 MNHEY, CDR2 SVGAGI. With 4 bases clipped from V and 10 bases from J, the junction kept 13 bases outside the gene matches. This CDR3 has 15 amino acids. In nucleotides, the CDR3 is TGTGCCAGCAGTTTGACTGGACTAGCGGAAACCCTCCAGTACTTC. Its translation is CASSLTGLAETLQYF.

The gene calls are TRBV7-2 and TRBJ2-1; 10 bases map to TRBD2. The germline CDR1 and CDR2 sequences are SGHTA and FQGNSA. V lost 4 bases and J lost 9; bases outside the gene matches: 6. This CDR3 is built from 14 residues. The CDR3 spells CASSSGLAAGEQFF. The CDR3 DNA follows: TGTGCCAGCAGCTCCGGACTAGCGGCGGGTGAGCAGTTCTTC.

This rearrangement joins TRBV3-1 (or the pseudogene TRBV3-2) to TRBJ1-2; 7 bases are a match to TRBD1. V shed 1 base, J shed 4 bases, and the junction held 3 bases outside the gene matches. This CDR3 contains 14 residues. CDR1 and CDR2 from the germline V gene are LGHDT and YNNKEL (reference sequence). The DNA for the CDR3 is TGTGCCAGCAGCCAAGGATACAGGGGCTATGGCTACACCTTC. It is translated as CASSQGYRGYGYTF.

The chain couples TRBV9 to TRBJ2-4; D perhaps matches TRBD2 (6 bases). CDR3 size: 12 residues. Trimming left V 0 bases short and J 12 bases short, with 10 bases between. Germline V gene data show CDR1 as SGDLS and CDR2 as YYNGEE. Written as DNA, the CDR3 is TGTGCCAGCAGCGTAGTGGGCGGGGCTCAGTACTTC. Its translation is CASSVVGGAQYF.

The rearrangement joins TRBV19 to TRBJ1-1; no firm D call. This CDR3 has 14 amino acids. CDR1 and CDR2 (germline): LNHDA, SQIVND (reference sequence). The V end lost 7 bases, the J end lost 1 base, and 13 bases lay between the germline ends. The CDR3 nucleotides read TGTGCCAGTATCCCGGGGAAGACGAACACTGAAGCTTTCTTT. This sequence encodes CASIPGKTNTEAFF.

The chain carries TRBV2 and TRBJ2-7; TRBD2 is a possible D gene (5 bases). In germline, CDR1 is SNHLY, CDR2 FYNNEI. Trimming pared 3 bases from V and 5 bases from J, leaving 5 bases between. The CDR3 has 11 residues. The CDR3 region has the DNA TGTGCCAGCAGTGAGGAGGACGAGCAGTACTTC. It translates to CASSEEDEQYF.

This CDR3 is CASSLVTGKNQPQHF. The CDR3 DNA reads as TGCGCCAGCAGCTTAGTCACAGGGAAGAATCAGCCCCAGCATTTT. This chain joins TRBV5-1 and TRBJ1-5, with D maybe TRBD1 (6 bases). There are 15 residues in the CDR3. CDR1 is SGHRS and CDR2 is YFSETQ in the germline V gene. V was clipped by 2 bases and J by 4 bases, with 13 bases between them.

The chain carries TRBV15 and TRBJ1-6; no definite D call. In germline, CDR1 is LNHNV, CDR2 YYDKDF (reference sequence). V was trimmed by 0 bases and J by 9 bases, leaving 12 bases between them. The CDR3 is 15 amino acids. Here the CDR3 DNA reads TGTGCCACCAGCAGAGATCCTACCCGGGGTTCACCCCTCCACTTT. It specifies CATSRDPTRGSPLHF.

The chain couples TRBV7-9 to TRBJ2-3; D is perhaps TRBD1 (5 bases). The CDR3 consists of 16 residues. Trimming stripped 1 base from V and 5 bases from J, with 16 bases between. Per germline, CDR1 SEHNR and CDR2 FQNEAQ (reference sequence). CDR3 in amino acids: CASSLGFSRVEDTQYF. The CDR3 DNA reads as TGTGCCAGCAGCTTAGGGTTTAGCAGGGTGGAAGATACGCAGTATTTT.

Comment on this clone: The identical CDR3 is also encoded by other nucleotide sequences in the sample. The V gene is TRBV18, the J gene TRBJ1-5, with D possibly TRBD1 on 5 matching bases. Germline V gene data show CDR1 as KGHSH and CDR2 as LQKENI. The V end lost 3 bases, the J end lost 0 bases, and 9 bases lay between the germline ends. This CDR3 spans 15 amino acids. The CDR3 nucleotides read TGTGCCAGCTCACCCCAGGGAAATAGCAATCAGCCCCAGCATTTT. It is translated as CASSPQGNSNQPQHF.

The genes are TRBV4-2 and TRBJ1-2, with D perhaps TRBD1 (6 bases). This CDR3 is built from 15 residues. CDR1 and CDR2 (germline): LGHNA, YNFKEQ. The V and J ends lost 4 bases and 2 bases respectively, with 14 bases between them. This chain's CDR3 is CASSLALQGNYGYTF. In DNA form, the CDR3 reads TGTGCCAGCAGCCTAGCTTTACAGGGAAACTATGGCTACACCTTC.

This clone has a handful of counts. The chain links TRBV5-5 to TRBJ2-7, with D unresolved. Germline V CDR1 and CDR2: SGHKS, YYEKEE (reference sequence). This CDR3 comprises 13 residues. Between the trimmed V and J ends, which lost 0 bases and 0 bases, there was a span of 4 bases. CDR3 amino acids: CASSLDGSYEQYF. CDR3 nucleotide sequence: TGTGCCAGCAGCTTGGACGGCTCCTACGAGCAGTACTTC.